These 21 T cell receptor beta chains originate from one sample sequenced in a study of human T cells and chemical hapten exposure (dated by TCRdb to about 2021). Library method: RACE. The sequencer was a NextSeq 500. The public reads were reprocessed in TCRdb via fastp at Q25 and MiXCR, keeping in-frame beta chains. Each CDR3 protein gets just one entry, which takes the most common genes and DNA from the rows behind it. The sample profile shows around 330,000 distinct CDR3 sequences; around 5.5% of them were found once. Clones ranked in the top ten supply over 7% of the sample. The time point label corresponds to: pre-sensitization, week 0. The treatment or condition label corresponds to: therapeutic diphenylcyclopropenone sensitization with weekly scalp DPC. Sequences were derived from whole blood, sampled in connection with sensitization to the hapten diphenylcyclopropenone (DPC). The receptors shown here come from a woman under 30 with alopecia areata. Some clones in this sample may be carry-over from other donors' samples.

This chain uses TRBV11-2 with TRBJ2-6; D is uncertain. This CDR3 has 17 amino acids. Germline assignment: CDR1 SGHAT and CDR2 FQNNGV. Trimming pared 0 bases from V and 0 bases from J, leaving 9 bases between. CDR3: CASSLDLRSSGANVLTF. Here the CDR3 DNA reads TGTGCCAGCAGCTTAGATCTTCGGAGCTCTGGGGCCAACGTCCTGACTTTC.

This clonotype occurred many times. This chain uses TRBV24-1 with TRBJ1-2; no definite D call. Between the trimmed V and J ends, which lost 7 bases and 2 bases, there was a span of 7 bases. The CDR3 is made up of 12 amino acids. The germline V gene encodes CDR1 KGHDR and CDR2 SFDVKD. CDR3 residues: CATSVSNYGYTF. The CDR3 DNA follows: TGTGCCACCAGCGTCAGCAACTATGGCTACACCTTC.

This clonotype has a count of ten or more. The rearrangement uses TRBV5-6 and TRBJ1-4; 8 bases match TRBD1. Germline V gives CDR1 SGHDT, CDR2 YYEEEE. The trim removed 0 bases at V and 6 bases at J, leaving 4 bases unmatched. The CDR3 loop spans 15 amino acids. Here the CDR3 reads CASSLVGQEDEKLFF. CDR3 nucleotides: TGTGCCAGCAGCTTGGTGGGACAGGAGGATGAAAAACTGTTTTTT.

There are a few counts of this clonotype. This chain links TRBV18 with TRBJ1-2, with unresolved D. Trimming took off 2 bases at V and 1 base at J, with 8 bases between the two ends. CDR1 KGHSH and CDR2 LQKENI come from the germline V gene. This CDR3 region has 14 residues. CDR3 region: CASSPVGDNYGYTF. The CDR3 DNA sequence: TGTGCCAGCTCACCAGTCGGGGATAACTATGGCTACACCTTC.

The rearrangement joins TRBV18 to TRBJ2-5, with 10 nucleotides matching TRBD1. CDR1 is KGHSH and CDR2 is LQKENI in the germline V gene. The CDR3 runs to 15 residues. Trimming removed 5 bases from V and 2 bases from J; junction bases left unmatched: 5. CDR3: CASSRQGARQETQYF. In DNA, the CDR3 is TGTGCCAGCTCAAGACAGGGGGCAAGACAAGAGACCCAGTACTTC.

DNA of the CDR3: TGCGCCAGCAAAGAAAAGGGACTTCAAGAGACCCAGTACTTC. This codes for CASKEKGLQETQYF. V is TRBV5-1 and J is TRBJ2-5; D is perhaps TRBD2 (6 bases). Germline CDR1 reads SGHRS; CDR2 reads YFSETQ. The CDR3 has 14 amino acids. The V gene lost 6 bases and the J gene lost 2 bases, with 14 bases spanning the gap.

This clonotype was observed a handful of times. This chain uses TRBV2 with TRBJ1-2, with TRBD1 matching over 7 bases. CDR1 and CDR2 (germline): SNHLY, FYNNEI. Germline trimming cut 7 bases from V and 8 bases from J; bases unmatched to any gene: 13. The CDR3 runs 14 residues. CDR3 protein: CASNRDSHLKGYTF. CDR3 DNA sequence: TGTGCCAGCAACCGGGACAGCCATTTGAAGGGCTACACCTTC.

V and J are TRBV7-3 and TRBJ2-3, with D perhaps matching TRBD1 or TRBD2 (5 bases each). This CDR3 has 14 residues. Germline CDR1 SGHTA, CDR2 FQGTGA. V was trimmed by 5 bases and J by 5 bases, leaving 14 bases between them. This CDR3 is CASSPGRAGDTQYF. CDR3 nucleotides: TGTGCCAGCAGCCCGGGACGGGCCGGAGATACGCAGTATTTT.

This chain joins TRBV7-8 and TRBJ2-5; 9 nucleotides match TRBD1. Per germline, CDR1 SGHVS and CDR2 FQNEAQ. The CDR3 length is 16 residues. V shed 4 bases and J 3 bases; nucleotides not matched to a gene: 9. The DNA for the CDR3 is TGTGCCAGCAGCTCGAGCATCGGGACAGGGAAAGAGACCCAGTACTTC. The encoded protein is CASSSSIGTGKETQYF.

This clonotype was picked up a small number of times. The gene calls are TRBV20-1 and TRBJ2-3, with a weak D call TRBD1 (5 bases). Trimming left V 6 bases short and J 4 bases short, with 14 bases between. The CDR3 has 13 residues. Looked up from germline, CDR1 is DFQATT and CDR2 is SNEGSKA (reference sequence). The CDR3 DNA reads TGCAGTGCCACGAGGACATCCGCAGATACGCAGTATTTT. Its translation: CSATRTSADTQYF.

This chain connects TRBV2 to TRBJ2-1, with 7 bases aligning to TRBD2. The CDR3 is made up of 14 amino acids. CDR1 and CDR2 (germline): SNHLY, FYNNEI. The V gene end was trimmed by 6 bases and the J gene end by 6 bases; junction bases not matched to a gene: 8. The chain's CDR3 is CASSGGIPPNEQFF. The CDR3 nucleotides are TGTGCCAGCAGCGGGGGGATCCCACCCAATGAGCAGTTCTTC.

This clonotype was found many times. CDR3: CASSVNRAYTGELFF. CDR3 DNA sequence: TGTGCCAGCAGTGTGAACAGGGCTTACACCGGGGAGCTGTTTTTT. V usage is TRBV6-2 or TRBV6-3 and J usage is TRBJ2-2; D is perhaps TRBD1 (6 bases). This CDR3 is built from 15 residues. Germline V gives CDR1 MNHEY, CDR2 SVGEGT. Trimming shortened V by 5 bases and J by 3 bases, and 13 bases separated the two germline ends.

This clonotype was detected ten times or more. This rearrangement joins TRBV6-5 to TRBJ1-5; D might be TRBD1 (6 bases). Deletions cut 4 bases from V and 7 bases from J, with 14 bases between. The CDR3 sequence is 14 residues long. CDR1 is MNHEY and CDR2 is SVGAGI in the germline V gene. The CDR3 nucleotides read TGTGCCAGCAGTTCCGAGGGGGGTGGCCAGCCCCAGCATTTT. Its protein is CASSSEGGGQPQHF.

V gene TRBV5-1 combines with J gene TRBJ2-7; 8 nucleotides align to TRBD1. Trimming removed 2 bases from V and 6 bases from J; junction bases left unmatched: 4. The germline V gene encodes CDR1 SGHRS and CDR2 YFSETQ. The CDR3 has 13 residues. The DNA for the CDR3 is TGCGCCAGCAGCTTTCAGGGGGCCCCCGAGCAGTACTTC. Its protein product is CASSFQGAPEQYF.

In this sample, this clonotype turned up many times. The chain is built from TRBV4-1 and TRBJ1-6; weak D call: TRBD1 (6 bases). The CDR3 runs 15 residues. V was trimmed by 3 bases and J by 4 bases, leaving 10 bases between them. The germline V gene has CDR1 MGHRA and CDR2 YSYEKL. CDR3 protein: CASSQTDSYNSPLHF. The CDR3 nucleotides are TGCGCCAGCAGCCAGACGGACAGTTATAATTCACCCCTCCACTTT.

This clonotype was seen a handful of times. This chain connects TRBV7-9 to TRBJ2-5; 7 nucleotides agree with TRBD1. The CDR3 covers 13 residues. V was pared by 5 bases and J by 3 bases, with 3 bases of the junction left unmatched. Germline V lookup: CDR1 SEHNR, CDR2 FQNEAQ (reference sequence). The CDR3 loop is CASSVGTEETQYF. As DNA, the CDR3 is TGTGCCAGCAGCGTGGGGACAGAAGAGACCCAGTACTTC.

This clonotype came up a few times. The chain combines TRBV7-2 with TRBJ1-1; D gene uncertain. Germline V gene lookup returns CDR1 SGHTA and CDR2 FQGNSA. Trimming took off 1 base at V and 0 bases at J, with 9 bases between the two ends. This CDR3 has 15 amino acids. CDR3 coding DNA: TGTGCCAGCAGCTTAGAGTGGACGGTGAACACTGAAGCTTTCTTT. It translates to CASSLEWTVNTEAFF.

This sequence joins TRBV4-2 and TRBJ1-1, with D maybe TRBD1 (5 bases). This CDR3 contains 16 residues. The V end was cut by 4 bases, the J end by 3 bases, with 18 bases between. Germline CDR1 is LGHNA and CDR2 is YNFKEQ. CDR3 nucleotide sequence: TGTGCCAGCAGCCCGGGCCCCGCAGGGACGGACACTGAAGCTTTCTTT. Translated, it gives CASSPGPAGTDTEAFF.

A remark on this clonotype: It may be a read error: a sequence one base away is much more abundant. The V and J genes are TRBV4-1 and TRBJ1-1; D is undetermined. Per germline, CDR1 MGHRA and CDR2 YSYEKL. The CDR3 sequence is 14 residues long. CDR3 in DNA: TGCGCCAGGAGCCTTCGACGGTTAAACACTGAAGCTTTCTTT. As protein: CARSLRRLNTEAFF.

CDR3 DNA sequence: TGTGCCAGCAGTCAACTACTCACAGATACGCAGTATTTT. It encodes CASSQLLTDTQYF. The chain is built from TRBV6-4 and TRBJ2-3; no definite D call. The CDR3 spans 13 residues. The V and J ends lost 5 bases and 2 bases respectively, with 8 bases between them. Germline CDR1 is MRHNA and CDR2 is SNTAGT.

This clonotype has ten or more counts. The gene calls are TRBV4-3 and TRBJ1-6; D unresolved. V was shortened by 0 bases and J by 5 bases, with 11 bases between the two germline ends. CDR3 size: 16 residues. Germline CDR1 LGHNA, CDR2 YSLEER. CDR3 amino acids: CASSQDLRTDNSPLHF. CDR3 DNA: TGCGCCAGCAGCCAAGATTTGAGGACTGATAATTCACCCCTCCACTTT.